A selection of T cell receptor beta chains follows, all from one sample in a study of T-cell reconstitution after alpha-beta-depleted transplantation in children. TCRdb fed the PCR reads into MiXCR, producing one record per CDR3 protein. The sample has hundreds of thousands of distinct CDR3 sequences, roughly 7.8% seen once. This sample comprised peripheral blood, obtained 360 days after TCRalphabeta/CD19-depleted stem cell transplant. The receptors were gathered from a female patient aged 2-10 years who had a stem cell transplant for Fanconi anemia, so the T cells may come from the graft donor. CDR3s include the opening cysteine and the closing phenylalanine or tryptophan. The order of the fields is J gene, V gene, D gene, clone size, CDR3 protein. A D gene is named only where the DNA matches it firmly. Size is omitted from some rows. Given values are once, few, many or a class for expanded clones.

TRBJ1-2 | TRBV5-5 | - | - | CASSRVLAGYGYTF
TRBJ2-1 | TRBV5-1 | - | many | CASSLGIASYNEQFF
TRBJ2-5 | TRBV1 | - | many | CTSSQAGGTNKETQYF
TRBJ1-1 | TRBV24-1 | - | many | CATSVGGYTEAFF
TRBJ1-2 | TRBV7-3 | - | many | CASSSPKGSGGYTF
TRBJ2-4 | TRBV11-2 | - | many | CASSIRISVLAKNIQYF
TRBJ1-1 | TRBV12-3/TRBV12-4 | - | few | CASSLIHGNTEAFF
TRBJ2-5 | TRBV10-2 | - | many | CASRTRETQYF
TRBJ2-5 | TRBV7-7 | - | many | CASSFAGAQETQYF
TRBJ1-2 | TRBV6-5 | - | few | CASSYGGGPYGYTF
TRBJ2-7 | TRBV6-2/TRBV6-3 | - | many | CASSYSGIGQFYEQYF
TRBJ2-1 | TRBV5-1 | TRBD1 | few | CASSLVSRTGGPNEQFF
TRBJ2-3 | TRBV29-1 | TRBD2 | many | CSVDGLGRGDTQYF
TRBJ2-2 | TRBV4-2 | TRBD1 | many | CASSPGTGFLGGPTGELFF
TRBJ2-5 | TRBV7-9 | - | many | CASSLVMGYQETQYF
TRBJ2-5 | TRBV10-3 | - | few | CAISEMIRGGETQYF
TRBJ2-7 | TRBV12-3/TRBV12-4 | TRBD1 | many | CASGDRPYEQYF
TRBJ2-3 | TRBV20-1 | TRBD2 | - | CSARDGLAGDTQYF
TRBJ1-1 | TRBV5-1 | - | - | CASGTDGGGTEAFF
TRBJ1-1 | TRBV7-2 | TRBD1 | - | CASTNGDSLLNTEAFF
TRBJ2-7 | TRBV6-5 | - | many | CASSYESSAISEQYF
TRBJ1-5 | TRBV20-1 | TRBD1 | few | CSATAGGLNQPQHF
TRBJ2-1 | TRBV12-3/TRBV12-4 | TRBD2 | - | CASSLTGTSSYEQFF
TRBJ2-1 | TRBV3-1 | TRBD2 | few | CASSPRLAGPTYNEQFF
TRBJ1-6 | TRBV5-1 | TRBD1 | few | CASSLGPRDRGTGSPLHF
TRBJ1-2 | TRBV5-1 | - | - | CASSPPAGGYTF
TRBJ2-7 | TRBV7-9 | - | many | CASSPTGGLEQYF
TRBJ2-3 | TRBV20-1 | - | few | CSATGGLAVADTQYF
TRBJ2-5 | TRBV2 | - | - | CASRAPDGETQYF
TRBJ2-1 | TRBV5-1 | TRBD1 | many | CASSLAGQGGYNEQFF
TRBJ2-5 | TRBV7-6 | - | many | CASSSSPLAEETQYF
TRBJ2-7 | TRBV7-2 | - | few | CASSWDATTYEQYF
TRBJ2-3 | TRBV9 | TRBD2 | many | CASSVALFEAGGSTDTQYF
TRBJ2-7 | TRBV7-8 | - | - | CASSLNPLLRGHYEQYF
TRBJ2-1 | TRBV15 | - | many | CATSRRTSNEQFF
TRBJ2-7 | TRBV11-2 | - | few | CASSSSIYEQYF
TRBJ2-3 | TRBV29-1 | - | many | CSVEDPGSFDTQYF
TRBJ2-1 | TRBV4-3 | - | many | CASSQQPHNIDEQFF
TRBJ1-6 | TRBV5-1 | TRBD1 | - | CASSWRDRDNSPLHF
TRBJ2-1 | TRBV11-2 | - | - | CASSLDGPQQFF
TRBJ2-7 | TRBV20-1 | - | many | CSAEQGFSYEQYF
TRBJ2-5 | TRBV7-8 | TRBD2 | - | CASRESTQGLAGGPRETQYF
TRBJ1-6 | TRBV6-1 | - | - | CASTQTPGIPNSPLHF
TRBJ2-5 | TRBV10-3 | - | many | CAISDSRESEETQYF
TRBJ2-7 | TRBV10-3 | - | many | CAISESHGGVTYEQYF
TRBJ1-1 | TRBV11-1 | TRBD1 | - | CASSLGDRGRMNTEAFF
TRBJ1-1 | TRBV28 | - | many | CASSQIRQLANTEAFF
TRBJ2-3 | TRBV4-1 | - | many | CASSQPGVETDTQYF
TRBJ2-1 | TRBV10-3 | - | many | CAIRPGDTRVNEQFF
TRBJ1-5 | TRBV27 | - | - | CASSLSVSGGGNQPQHF
TRBJ2-5 | TRBV27 | - | many | CASSVLLGGETQYF
TRBJ2-1 | TRBV28 | TRBD2 | many | CASSQVAGDRRRGSNEQFF